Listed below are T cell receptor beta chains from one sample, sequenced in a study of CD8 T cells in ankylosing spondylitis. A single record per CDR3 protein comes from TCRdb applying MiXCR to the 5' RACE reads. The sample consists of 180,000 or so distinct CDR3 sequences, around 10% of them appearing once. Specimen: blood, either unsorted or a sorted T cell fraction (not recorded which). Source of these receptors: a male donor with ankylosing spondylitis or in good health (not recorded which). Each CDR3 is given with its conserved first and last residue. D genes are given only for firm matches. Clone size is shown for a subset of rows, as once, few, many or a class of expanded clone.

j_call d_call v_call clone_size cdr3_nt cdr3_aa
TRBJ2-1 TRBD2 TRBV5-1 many TGCGCCAGCAGCTTGGACGGACTAGCGGATTACAATGAGCAGTTCTTC CASSLDGLADYNEQFF
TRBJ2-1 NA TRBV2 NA TGTGCCAGCACCGGGGCCCTCTACAATGAGCAGTTCTTC CASTGALYNEQFF
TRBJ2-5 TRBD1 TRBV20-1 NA TGCAGTGCGAGTGTCGGGACAGGGGACCAGTACCAAGAGACCCAGTACTTC CSASVGTGDQYQETQYF
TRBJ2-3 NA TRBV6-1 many TGTGCCAGCAGTCCCCGGGACCGCACAGATACGCAGTATTTT CASSPRDRTDTQYF
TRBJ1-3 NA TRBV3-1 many TGTGCCAGCAGCCAAGGGAGGGACACCATATATTTT CASSQGRDTIYF
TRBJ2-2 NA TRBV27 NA TGTGCCAGCAGTTTAATTACGCAAACCGGGGAGCTGTTTTTT CASSLITQTGELFF
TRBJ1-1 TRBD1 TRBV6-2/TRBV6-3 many TGTGCCAGCAGTTCCGGACAGGGAAAAATGAACACTGAAGCTTTCTTT CASSSGQGKMNTEAFF
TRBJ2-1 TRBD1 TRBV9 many TGTGCCAGCAGGTCCCCAGGGGGCTCCTACAATGAGCAGTTCTTC CASRSPGGSYNEQFF
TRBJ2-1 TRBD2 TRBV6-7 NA TGTGCCGCCAGTTACCGAGCACGCTCCCTACTAGCGGTAAGCTCCTACAATGAGCAGTTCTTC CAASYRARSLLAVSSYNEQFF
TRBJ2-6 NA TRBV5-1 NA TGCGCCAGCAGCTTGCTCGCGAGCTCTGGGGCCAACGTCCTGACTTTC CASSLLASSGANVLTF
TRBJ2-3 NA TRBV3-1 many TGTGCCAGCAGCCAACGTGTCGGGACCACAGATACGCAGTATTTT CASSQRVGTTDTQYF
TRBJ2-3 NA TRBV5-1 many TGCGCCAGCAGCTGGACCAGAGCGGGCGAAGGGGGGGATACGCAGTATTTT CASSWTRAGEGGDTQYF
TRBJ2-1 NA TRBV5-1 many TGCGCCAGCAGCGGCATCAGCAGGGGATCCTACAATGAGCAGTTCTTC CASSGISRGSYNEQFF
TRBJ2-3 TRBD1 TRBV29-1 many TGCAGCGTTGAGGGACAGGGGTCGACAGATACGCAGTATTTT CSVEGQGSTDTQYF
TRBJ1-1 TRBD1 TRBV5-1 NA TGCGCCAGCAGCCGTGACAGGGACACTGAAGCTTTCTTT CASSRDRDTEAFF
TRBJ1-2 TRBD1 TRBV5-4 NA TGTGCCAGCAGCCAAAGGGACAGGGGACAAGCTAACTATGGCTACACCTTC CASSQRDRGQANYGYTF
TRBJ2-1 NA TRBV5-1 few TGCGCCAGCAGCCCGACTACCACCTACAATGAGCAGTTCTTC CASSPTTTYNEQFF
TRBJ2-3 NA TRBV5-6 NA TGTGCCAGCAGCTTTCCTGCCCGGGCGGGTTCAGATACGCAGTATTTT CASSFPARAGSDTQYF
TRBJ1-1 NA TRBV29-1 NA TGCAGCGTTGAACGGGAGGGAATAACCACTGAAGCTTTCTTT CSVEREGITTEAFF
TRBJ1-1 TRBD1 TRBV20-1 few TGCAGTGCTAGGGGACAGGCCTGGGGGACTGAAGCTTTCTTT CSARGQAWGTEAFF
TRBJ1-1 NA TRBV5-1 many TGCGCCAGCAGCTTGAAAACTGAAGCTTTCTTT CASSLKTEAFF
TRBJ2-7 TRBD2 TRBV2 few TGTGCCAGCAGTCCCGTACTAGCGGGAGCGGACGAGCAGTACTTC CASSPVLAGADEQYF
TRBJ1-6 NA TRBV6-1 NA TGTGCCAGCAGTGAATCGGGGGTCGGATCACCCCTCCACTTT CASSESGVGSPLHF
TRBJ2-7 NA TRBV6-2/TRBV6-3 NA TGTGCCAGCAGCTCCCTGGGGGATACCTACGAGCAGTACTTC CASSSLGDTYEQYF
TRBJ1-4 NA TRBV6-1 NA TGTGCCAGCGGCCCTTCAGGGGTTAATGAAAAACTGTTTTTT CASGPSGVNEKLFF
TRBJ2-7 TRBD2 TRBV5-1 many TGCGCCAGCAGCTTGTTTGAACTAGCGGCCCACGAGCAGTACTTC CASSLFELAAHEQYF
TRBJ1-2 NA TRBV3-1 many TGTGCCAGCAGCCAATACAGGGACGGGCAGAATAACTATGGCTACACCTTC CASSQYRDGQNNYGYTF
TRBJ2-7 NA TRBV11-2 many TGTGCCAGCAGCCTAGGGTTCGCCCTCGAGCAGTACTTC CASSLGFALEQYF
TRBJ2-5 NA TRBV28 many TGTGCCAGCAGTTCAGATCCCCGGTGGCGATACCAAGAGACCCAGTACTTC CASSSDPRWRYQETQYF
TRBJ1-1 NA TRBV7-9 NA TGTGCCAGCAGCTCCAGTGGAAGTGAAGCTTTCTTT CASSSSGSEAFF
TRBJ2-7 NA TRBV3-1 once TGTACCAGCAGCCATGGTGCCTACGAGCAGTACTTC CTSSHGAYEQYF
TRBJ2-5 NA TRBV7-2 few TGTGCCAGCAGCTTAGGGCTAGATTGGACCCAGTACTTC CASSLGLDWTQYF
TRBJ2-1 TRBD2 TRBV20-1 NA TGCAGGCCCCAGCGGGGTAGCTCCTACAATGAGCAGTTCTTC CRPQRGSSYNEQFF
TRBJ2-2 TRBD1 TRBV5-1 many TGCGCCAGCAGCCAAAACCGAGACAGGGGAGGCGGGGAGCTGTTTTTT CASSQNRDRGGGELFF
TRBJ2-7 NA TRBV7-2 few TGTGCCAGCAGCTTAACCAGCGCCTACGAGCAGTACTTC CASSLTSAYEQYF
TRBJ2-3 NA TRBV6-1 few TGTGCCAGCACGGACAGAATTAGCAATCAGCCCCAGTATTTT CASTDRISNQPQYF
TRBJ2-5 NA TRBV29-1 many TGCAGCCCCAGAACGGGGGAGACCCAGTACTTC CSPRTGETQYF
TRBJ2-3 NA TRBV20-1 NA TGCAGTGCCTCACCCAGGGGAACAGATACGCAGTATTTT CSASPRGTDTQYF
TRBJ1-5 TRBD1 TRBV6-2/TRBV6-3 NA TGTGCCAGCAGTTACTCTCCCCGGGACAGGGGGCACTCGCATTTT CASSYSPRDRGHSHF
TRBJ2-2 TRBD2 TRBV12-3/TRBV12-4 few TGTGCCACGGGAGGGACTAGCGGGGGGGTCACCATCACCGGGGAGCTGTTTTTT CATGGTSGGVTITGELFF
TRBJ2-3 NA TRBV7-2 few TGTGCCAGCAGCTTAGTGGCGACTCGGGCAGATACGCAGTATTTT CASSLVATRADTQYF
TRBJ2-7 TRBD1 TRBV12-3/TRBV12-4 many TGTGCCAGCAGTTTAACTCCGGGACAGGGGCCCTACGAGCAGTACTTC CASSLTPGQGPYEQYF
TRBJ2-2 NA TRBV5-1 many TGCGCCAGCAGCTTCAGGGTAGTTACTGAACCATTAACGAACACCGGGGAGCTGTTTTTT CASSFRVVTEPLTNTGELFF
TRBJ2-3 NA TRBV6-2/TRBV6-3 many TGTGCCAGCAGTTACGAGGCGGGGCCCACAGATACGCAGTATTTT CASSYEAGPTDTQYF
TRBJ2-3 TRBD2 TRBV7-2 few TGTGCCAGCAGCGCTACTAGCGAAAGCACAGATACGCAGTATTTT CASSATSESTDTQYF
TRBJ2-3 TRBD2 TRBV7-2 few TGTGCCAGCAGCTTAACCGCGGGGGGGATTTATACGCAGTATTTT CASSLTAGGIYTQYF
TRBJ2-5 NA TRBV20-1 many TGCAGTGCTAGATCCGGGACTGAGAAAGAGACCCAGTACTTC CSARSGTEKETQYF
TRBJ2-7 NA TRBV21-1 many TGTGCCAGCAGCCTGTATTCTACCGAGCAGTACTTC CASSLYSTEQYF
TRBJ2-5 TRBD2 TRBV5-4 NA TGTGCCAGCAGCTTCCCCGGACTAGCGCCAGAATCGGAGACCCAGTACTTC CASSFPGLAPESETQYF
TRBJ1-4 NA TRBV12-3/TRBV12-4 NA TGTGCCAGCACCCACTCGACAGAGGAAAAACTGTTTTTT CASTHSTEEKLFF
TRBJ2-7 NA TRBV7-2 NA TGTGCCAGCAGCTTACAAGGAGGACTTCCTTCCTACGAGCAGTACTTC CASSLQGGLPSYEQYF
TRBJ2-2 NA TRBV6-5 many TGTGCCAGCAGTTACGGGGGTGGGGAGCTGTTTTTT CASSYGGGELFF
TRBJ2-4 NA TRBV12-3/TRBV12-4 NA TGTGCCAGCAGCTCGCAGGGGCAGCAAAACATTCAGTACTTC CASSSQGQQNIQYF
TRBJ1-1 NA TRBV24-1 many TGTGCCACCAGTGCCCCAAACCGGGACGGCGAAGCTTTCTTT CATSAPNRDGEAFF